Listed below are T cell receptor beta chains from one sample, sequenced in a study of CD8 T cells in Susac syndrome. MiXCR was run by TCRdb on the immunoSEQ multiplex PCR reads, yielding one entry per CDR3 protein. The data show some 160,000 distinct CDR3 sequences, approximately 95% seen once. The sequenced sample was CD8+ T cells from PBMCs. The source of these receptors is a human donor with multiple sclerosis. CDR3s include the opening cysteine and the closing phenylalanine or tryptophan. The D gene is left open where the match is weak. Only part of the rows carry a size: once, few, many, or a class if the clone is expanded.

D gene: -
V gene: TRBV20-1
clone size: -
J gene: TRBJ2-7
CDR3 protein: CSARDSAIHEQYF
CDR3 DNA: TGCAGTGCTAGAGATTCCGCAATCCACGAGCAGTACTTC

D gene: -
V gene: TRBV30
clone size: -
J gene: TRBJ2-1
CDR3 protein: CAWSTIPPPDIAYNEQFF
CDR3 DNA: TGTGCCTGGAGTACCATTCCCCCCCCCGACATAGCCTACAATGAGCAGTTCTTC

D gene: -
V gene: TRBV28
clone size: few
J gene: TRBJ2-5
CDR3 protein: CASSPNGETQYF
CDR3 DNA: TGTGCCAGCAGTCCTAACGGAGAGACCCAGTACTTC

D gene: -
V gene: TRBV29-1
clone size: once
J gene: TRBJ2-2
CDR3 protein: CSVEGNRASGELFF
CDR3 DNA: TGCAGCGTTGAAGGAAACAGGGCCTCCGGGGAGCTGTTTTTT

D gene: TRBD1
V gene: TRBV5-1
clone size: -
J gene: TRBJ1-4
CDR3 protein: CASSLETGINEKLFF
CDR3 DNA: TGCGCCAGCAGCCTTGAGACAGGGATTAATGAAAAACTGTTTTTT

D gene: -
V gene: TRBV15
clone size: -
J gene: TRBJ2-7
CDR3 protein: CATLDPVEQYF
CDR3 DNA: TGTGCCACCCTCGACCCGGTGGAGCAGTACTTC

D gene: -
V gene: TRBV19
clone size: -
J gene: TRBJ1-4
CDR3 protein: CASSIHENEKLFF
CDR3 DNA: TGTGCCAGTAGTATCCACGAGAATGAAAAACTGTTTTTT

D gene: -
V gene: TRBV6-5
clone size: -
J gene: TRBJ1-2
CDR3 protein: CASSHGGRVGYTF
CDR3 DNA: TGTGCCAGCAGTCACGGGGGGCGAGTTGGCTACACCTTC

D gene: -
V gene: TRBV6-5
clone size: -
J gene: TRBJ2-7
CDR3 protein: CASSPDGFYEQYF
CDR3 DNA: TGTGCCAGCAGCCCGGACGGATTCTACGAGCAGTACTTC

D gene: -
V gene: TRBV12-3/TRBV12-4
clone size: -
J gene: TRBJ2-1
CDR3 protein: CASRSPGEGYNEQFF
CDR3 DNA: TGTGCCAGCAGGTCACCGGGAGAGGGCTACAATGAGCAGTTCTTC

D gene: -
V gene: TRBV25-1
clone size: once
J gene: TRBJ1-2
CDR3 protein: CASSGLGRDYGYTF
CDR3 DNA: TGTGCCAGCAGTGGACTGGGACGGGACTATGGCTACACCTTC

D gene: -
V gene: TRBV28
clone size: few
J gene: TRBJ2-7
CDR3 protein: CASSQDNYEQYF
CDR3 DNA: TGTGCCAGCAGTCAGGACAACTACGAGCAGTACTTC

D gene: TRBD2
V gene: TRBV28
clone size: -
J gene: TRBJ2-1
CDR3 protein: CASNHGLAENNEQFF
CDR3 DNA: TGTGCCAGCAACCACGGACTAGCGGAAAACAATGAGCAGTTCTTC

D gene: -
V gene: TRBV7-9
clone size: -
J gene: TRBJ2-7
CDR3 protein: CASSLGEAGLAPYEQYF
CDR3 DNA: TGTGCCAGCAGCTTAGGGGAAGCGGGCTTGGCCCCCTACGAGCAGTACTTC

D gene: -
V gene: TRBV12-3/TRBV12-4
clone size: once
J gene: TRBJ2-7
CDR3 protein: CASKDQNRYEQYF
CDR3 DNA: TGTGCCAGCAAAGACCAGAACCGCTACGAGCAGTACTTC

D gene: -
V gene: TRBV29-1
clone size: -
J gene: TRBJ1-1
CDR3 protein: CSVLPGQHTEAFF
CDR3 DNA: TGCAGCGTCCTTCCCGGACAGCACACTGAAGCTTTCTTT

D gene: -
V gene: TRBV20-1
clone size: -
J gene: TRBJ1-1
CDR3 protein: CSARPEQGIGTEAFF
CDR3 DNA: TGCAGTGCTAGACCCGAGCAGGGAATTGGAACTGAAGCTTTCTTT

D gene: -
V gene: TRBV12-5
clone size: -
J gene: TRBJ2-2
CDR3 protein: CASGLVGRAVGELFF
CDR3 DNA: TGTGCTAGTGGTTTGGTAGGGCGCGCGGTCGGGGAGCTGTTTTTT

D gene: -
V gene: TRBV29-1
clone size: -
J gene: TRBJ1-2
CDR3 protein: CSVPGYGYTF
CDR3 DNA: TGCAGCGTCCCGGGGTATGGCTACACCTTC

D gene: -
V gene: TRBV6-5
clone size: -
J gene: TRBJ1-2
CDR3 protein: CASSYFVPRSTGGPGWGYTF
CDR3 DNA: TGTGCCAGCAGTTACTTCGTGCCTCGGAGTACGGGAGGCCCAGGGTGGGGCTACACCTTC

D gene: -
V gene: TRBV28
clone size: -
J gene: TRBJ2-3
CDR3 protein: CASSFSWDTQYF
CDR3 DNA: TGTGCCAGCAGCTTCTCCTGGGATACGCAGTATTTT

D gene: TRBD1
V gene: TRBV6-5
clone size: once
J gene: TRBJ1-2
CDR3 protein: CASSSGRGRDYGYTF
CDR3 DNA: TGTGCCAGCAGTTCAGGCAGGGGGCGCGACTATGGCTACACCTTC

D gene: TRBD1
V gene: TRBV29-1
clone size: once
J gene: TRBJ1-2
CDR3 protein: CSAQGQTDYGYTF
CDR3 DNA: TGCAGCGCGCAGGGACAGACGGACTATGGCTACACCTTC

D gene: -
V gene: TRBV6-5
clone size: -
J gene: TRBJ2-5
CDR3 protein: CATYRQETQYF
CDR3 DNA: TGTGCCACCTACCGGCAAGAGACCCAGTACTTC

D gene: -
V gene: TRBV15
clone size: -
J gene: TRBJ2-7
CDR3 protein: CATSSYMLDEQYF
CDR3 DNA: TGTGCCACCAGCAGCTACATGTTGGACGAGCAGTACTTC

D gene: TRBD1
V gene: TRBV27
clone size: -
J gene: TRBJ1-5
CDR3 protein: CASSLDRGNQPQHF
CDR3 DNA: TGTGCCAGCAGTCTCGACAGGGGCAATCAGCCCCAGCATTTT

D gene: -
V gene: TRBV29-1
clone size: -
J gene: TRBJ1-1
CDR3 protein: CSVELTDTEAFF
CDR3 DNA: TGCAGCGTTGAGCTCACAGACACTGAAGCTTTCTTT

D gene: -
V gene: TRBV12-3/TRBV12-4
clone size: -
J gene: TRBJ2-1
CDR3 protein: CASSNPSNEQFF
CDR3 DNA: TGTGCCAGCAGCAACCCTAGCAATGAGCAGTTCTTC

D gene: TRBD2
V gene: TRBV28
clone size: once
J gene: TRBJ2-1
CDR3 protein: CASSLAAGDFNEQFF
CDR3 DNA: TGTGCCAGCAGTTTGGCGGCGGGAGATTTCAATGAGCAGTTCTTC

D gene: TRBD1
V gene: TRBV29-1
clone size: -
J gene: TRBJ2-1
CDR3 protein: CSVEDAGQGAFNEQFF
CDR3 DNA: TGCAGCGTTGAAGATGCGGGACAGGGGGCATTTAATGAGCAGTTCTTC

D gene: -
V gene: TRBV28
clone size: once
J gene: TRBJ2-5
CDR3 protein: CASSLPYAQETQYF
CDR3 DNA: TGTGCCAGCAGTTTACCTTACGCACAAGAGACCCAGTACTTC

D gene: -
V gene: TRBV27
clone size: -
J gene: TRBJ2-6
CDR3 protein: CASSLFGSRSGANVLTF
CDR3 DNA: TGTGCCAGCAGTTTATTTGGCAGCCGCTCTGGGGCCAACGTCCTGACTTTC

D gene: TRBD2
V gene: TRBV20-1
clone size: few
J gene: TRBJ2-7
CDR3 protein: CSARDRTSGIYEQYF
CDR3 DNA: TGCAGTGCTAGAGATCGGACTAGCGGGATCTACGAGCAGTACTTC

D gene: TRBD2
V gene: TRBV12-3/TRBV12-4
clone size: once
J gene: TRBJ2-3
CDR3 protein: CASSPSGLAAFTDTQYF
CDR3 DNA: TGTGCCAGCAGTCCCTCGGGACTAGCGGCCTTCACAGATACGCAGTATTTT

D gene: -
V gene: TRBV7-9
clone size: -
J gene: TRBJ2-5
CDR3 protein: CASSREWGETQYF
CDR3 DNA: TGTGCCAGCAGCCGGGAGTGGGGGGAGACCCAGTACTTC

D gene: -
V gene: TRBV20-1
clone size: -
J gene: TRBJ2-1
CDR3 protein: CSARDRVGREPSYNEQFF
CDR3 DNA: TGCAGTGCTAGAGATAGAGTGGGACGGGAACCGTCCTACAATGAGCAGTTCTTC

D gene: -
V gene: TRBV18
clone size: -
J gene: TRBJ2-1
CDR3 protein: CASSPPEGPTYNEQFF
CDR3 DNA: TGTGCCAGCTCACCACCGGAGGGACCTACCTACAATGAGCAGTTCTTC

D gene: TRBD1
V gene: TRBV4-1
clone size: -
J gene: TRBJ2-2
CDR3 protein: CASSHGQVNTGELFF
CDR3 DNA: TGCGCCAGCAGCCACGGACAGGTGAACACCGGGGAGCTGTTTTTT

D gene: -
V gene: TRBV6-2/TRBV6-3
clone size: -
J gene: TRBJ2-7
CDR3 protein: CASRSSHEQYF
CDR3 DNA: TGTGCCAGCAGGTCATCCCACGAGCAGTACTTC

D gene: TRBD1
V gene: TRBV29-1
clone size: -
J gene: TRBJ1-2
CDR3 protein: CSVERDRADYGYTF
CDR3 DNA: TGCAGCGTTGAACGGGACAGGGCAGACTATGGCTACACCTTC

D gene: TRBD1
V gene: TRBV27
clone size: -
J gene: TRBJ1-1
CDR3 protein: CASSITGDTEAFF
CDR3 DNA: TGTGCCAGCAGTATCACAGGGGACACTGAAGCTTTCTTT

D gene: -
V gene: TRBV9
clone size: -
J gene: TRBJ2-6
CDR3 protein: CASHGTGKGGANVLTF
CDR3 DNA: TGTGCCAGCCACGGAACAGGGAAGGGAGGGGCCAACGTCCTGACTTTC

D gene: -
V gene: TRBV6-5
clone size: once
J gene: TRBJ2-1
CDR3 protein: CASSYHEGAGYSEQFF
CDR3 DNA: TGTGCCAGCAGTTATCACGAGGGGGCGGGGTACAGTGAGCAGTTCTTC

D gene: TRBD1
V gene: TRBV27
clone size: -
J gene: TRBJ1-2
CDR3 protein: CASSIQGAGGYTF
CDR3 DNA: TGTGCCAGCAGTATACAGGGGGCTGGTGGCTACACCTTC

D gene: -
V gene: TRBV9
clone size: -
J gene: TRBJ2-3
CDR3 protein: CASSGAGSTDTQYF
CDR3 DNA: TGTGCCAGCAGCGGAGCCGGTAGCACAGATACGCAGTATTTT

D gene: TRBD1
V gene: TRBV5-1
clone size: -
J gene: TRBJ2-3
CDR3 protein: CASSLAGQGALDTQYF
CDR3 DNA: TGCGCCAGCAGCTTGGCCGGGCAGGGGGCTTTAGATACGCAGTATTTT

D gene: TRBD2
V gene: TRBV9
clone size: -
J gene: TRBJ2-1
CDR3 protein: CASSAPAGEAYNEQFF
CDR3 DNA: TGTGCCAGCAGCGCCCCAGCGGGAGAGGCCTACAATGAGCAGTTCTTC

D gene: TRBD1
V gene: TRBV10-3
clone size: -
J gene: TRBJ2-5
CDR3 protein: CAVGTGLGWETQYF
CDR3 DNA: TGTGCCGTCGGGACAGGCCTTGGATGGGAGACCCAGTACTTC

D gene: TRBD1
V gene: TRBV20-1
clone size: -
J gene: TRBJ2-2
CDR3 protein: CSALDRGPYTGELFF
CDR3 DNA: TGCAGTGCTCTAGACAGGGGGCCGTACACCGGGGAGCTGTTTTTT

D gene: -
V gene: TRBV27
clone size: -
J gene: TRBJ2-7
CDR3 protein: CATQAEHEQYF
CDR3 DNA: TGTGCCACCCAGGCGGAGCACGAGCAGTACTTC

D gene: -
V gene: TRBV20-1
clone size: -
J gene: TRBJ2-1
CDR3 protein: CSAVDLFDRERPLLSEQFF
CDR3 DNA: TGCAGTGCTGTCGACCTATTCGATAGGGAGCGGCCTTTACTGAGTGAGCAGTTCTTC